Presented here are 24 T cell receptor beta chains from one specimen sequenced in a study of blood T cell repertoires in COVID-19. Produced via immunoSEQ multiplex PCR; TCRdb's table is partial and in-frame only. In the table there are about 100,000 clones, just under 85% of which are singletons. Sequenced material: peripheral blood. The receptors originated from a man aged 45-65 years with active or convalescent COVID-19.

This chain links TRBV28 with TRBJ1-2; tentative D call: TRBD1 (5 bases). Deletions cut 4 bases from V and 8 bases from J, with 23 bases between. Germline V lookup: CDR1 MDHEN, CDR2 SYDVKM. This CDR3 contains 16 residues. This CDR3 is CASSWKMRGAGRGYTF. In nucleotides, the CDR3 is TGTGCCAGCAGTTGGAAGATGCGAGGGGCGGGGAGGGGCTACACCTTC.

This chain joins TRBV7-2 and TRBJ2-1; 8 bases agree with TRBD2. The J segment lost 9 bases and the V segment lost 5 bases, leaving 12 bases of the junction unmatched. The CDR3 runs 15 residues. The germline CDR1 and CDR2 sequences are SGHTA and FQGNSA. The CDR3 DNA is TGTGCCAGCAGCGTTACCGGGACTAGTAGAGTTGAGCAGTTCTTC. Residues: CASSVTGTSRVEQFF.

The chain couples TRBV7-9 to TRBJ2-5; TRBD2 agrees at 9 bases. The CDR3 is 16 amino acids. Per the germline V gene, CDR1 is SEHNR and CDR2 is FQNEAQ (reference sequence). With 3 bases clipped from V and 2 bases from J, the junction kept 7 bases outside the gene matches. CDR3 in DNA: TGTGCCAGCAGCTTCATAGCGGGAGTGGCTCAAGAGACCCAGTACTTC. Amino acids: CASSFIAGVAQETQYF.

CDR3 DNA: TGTGCCAGCAGCCCACGGGATTTATACAATGAGCAGTTCTTC. Translated, it gives CASSPRDLYNEQFF. V gene TRBV11-2 combines with J gene TRBJ2-1; the D gene is possibly TRBD2 (5 bases). V was trimmed by 5 bases and J by 4 bases, leaving 12 bases between them. The CDR3 spans 14 residues. Germline-derived CDR1 and CDR2 are SGHAT and FQNNGV.

V is TRBV27 and J is TRBJ2-7; 8 bases agree with TRBD1. This CDR3 comprises 14 residues. Germline lookup yields CDR1 MNHEY and CDR2 SMNVEV (reference sequence). V lost 5 bases to trimming and J lost 2 bases; unmatched junction nucleotides: 5. The CDR3 sequence is CASSPGQGTYEQYF. The CDR3 DNA sequence: TGTGCCAGCAGTCCAGGACAGGGAACCTACGAGCAGTACTTC.

The chain carries TRBV5-5 and TRBJ1-2; 9 nucleotides align to TRBD1. V shed 2 bases and J 3 bases; nucleotides not matched to a gene: 5. The CDR3 spans 15 residues. CDR1 is SGHKS, CDR2 YYEKEE, per germline (reference sequence). The CDR3 sequence: CASSLTGGRDYGYTF. The DNA for the CDR3 is TGTGCCAGCAGCTTAACAGGGGGCAGGGACTATGGCTACACCTTC.

This sequence joins TRBV7-9 and TRBJ2-7; 9 bases agree with TRBD2. The V segment lost 4 bases and the J segment 5 bases; nucleotides outside the gene matches: 0. CDR1 is SEHNR, CDR2 FQNEAQ, per germline (reference sequence). CDR3 size: 12 residues. CDR3 region: CASSSSGNEQYF. In DNA, the CDR3 is TGTGCCAGCAGCTCTAGCGGGAACGAGCAGTACTTC.

The rearrangement links TRBV24-1 to TRBJ2-3, with a weak D call TRBD2 (6 bases). Germline assignment: CDR1 KGHDR and CDR2 SFDVKD. Trimming left V 1 base short and J 6 bases short, with 16 bases between. The CDR3 is made up of 16 amino acids. CDR3 residues: CATSDFDRPGVDTQYF. CDR3 nucleotides: TGTGCCACCAGTGATTTTGATCGTCCGGGGGTGGATACGCAGTATTTT.

The rearrangement uses TRBV5-6 and TRBJ2-1; the match to TRBD2 covers 10 bases. This CDR3 spans 18 amino acids. Germline CDR1 and CDR2: SGHDT and YYEEEE. With V trimmed by 2 bases and J by 8 bases, 16 bases remained unmatched. The CDR3 protein is CASSLSSGRYSSLHEQFF. In DNA form, the CDR3 reads TGTGCCAGCAGCTTATCTAGCGGGAGATATTCATCACTCCATGAGCAGTTCTTC. Full variable domain (rest looked up from reference TRBV5-6 and TRBJ2-1): DAGVTQSPTHLIKTRGQQVTLRCSPKSGHDTVSWYQQALGQGPQFIFQYYEEEERQRGNFPDRFSGHQFPNYSSELNVNALLLGDSALYLCASSLSSGRYSSLHEQFFGPGTRLTVL.

The chain recombines TRBV11-3 with TRBJ2-7; D remains unclear. This CDR3 comprises 13 residues. V lost 3 bases and J 3 bases, leaving 9 bases between the germline ends. The germline V gene has CDR1 SGHNT and CDR2 YENEEA. CDR3 sequence reads: CASSFHSLYEQYF. CDR3 sequence (DNA): TGTGCCAGCAGCTTTCACAGCCTCTACGAGCAGTACTTC.

The V and J genes are TRBV7-9 and TRBJ1-3, with D possibly being TRBD1 (5 bases). The V and J ends lost 1 base and 7 bases respectively, with 14 bases between them. CDR1 is SEHNR, CDR2 FQNEAQ, per germline (reference sequence). There are 15 residues in the CDR3. The CDR3 nucleotides are TGTGCCAGCAGCTTAGTGCCAGGGTTGGCGAACACCATATATTTT. Protein product: CASSLVPGLANTIYF.

This chain connects TRBV30 to TRBJ2-7, with 7 bases lining up with TRBD1. Trimming cost V 5 bases and J 7 bases; bases outside gene matches: 11. Germline V lookup: CDR1 GTSNPN, CDR2 SVGIG (reference sequence). The CDR3 totals 13 residues. Here the CDR3 DNA reads TGTGCCTGGGGGGGACAGCAGAGAGGTGAGCAGTACTTC. It translates to CAWGGQQRGEQYF.

V and J are TRBV11-2 and TRBJ2-1, with a possible D match to TRBD1 (5 bases). This CDR3 spans 11 amino acids. V lost 7 bases and J 10 bases, leaving 11 bases between the germline ends. The germline V gene encodes CDR1 SGHAT and CDR2 FQNNGV. The CDR3 nucleotides are TGTGCCAGCACCCAGGGTGGGGAGCAGTTCTTC. It codes for CASTQGGEQFF. Full variable domain (outside the CDR3, taken from reference TRBV11-2 and TRBJ2-1): EAGVAQSPRYKIIEKRQSVAFWCNPISGHATLYWYQQILGQGPKLLIQFQNNGVVDDSQLPKDRFSAERLKGVDSTLKIQPAKLEDSAVYLCASTQGGEQFFGPGTRLTVL.

The rearrangement links TRBV4-1 to TRBJ2-2; 9 bases are shared with TRBD2. Germline V gene sequence: CDR1 MGHRA, CDR2 YSYEKL. V lost 5 bases to trimming and J lost 0 bases; unmatched junction nucleotides: 1. CDR3 length: 15 residues. CDR3 DNA sequence: TGCGCCAGCAGCGGACTAGCGTCGAACACCGGGGAGCTGTTTTTT. This translates into CASSGLASNTGELFF.

This chain links TRBV3-1 (or the pseudogene TRBV3-2) with TRBJ2-3; 12 bases align to TRBD2. The CDR3 runs to 18 residues. Germline V CDR1 and CDR2: LGHDT, YNNKEL (reference sequence). V dropped 5 bases and J dropped 2; count of bases not matched to a gene: 11. CDR3 DNA: TGTGCCAGCAGCGACTTCGGTACTAGCGGGAGGAACACAGATACGCAGTATTTT. Its translation is CASSDFGTSGRNTDTQYF.

The CDR3 spells CASSLQGLSGNTIYF. In nucleotides, the CDR3 is TGCGCCAGCAGCTTGCAGGGTCTCTCTGGAAACACCATATATTTT. The chain joins TRBV5-1 to TRBJ1-3; possible D gene TRBD1, 5 bases. V was pared by 1 base and J by 0 bases, with 8 bases between. Germline CDR1 is SGHRS and CDR2 is YFSETQ. The CDR3 is 15 amino acids.

The chain has TRBV24-1 and TRBJ1-5; D possibly corresponds to TRBD1 (5 bases). The CDR3 has 14 amino acids. Germline CDR1 KGHDR, CDR2 SFDVKD. V lost 5 bases, J lost 5 bases, and 12 bases lay in between. This chain's CDR3 is CATSADSFHQPQHF. Here the CDR3 DNA reads TGTGCCACCAGTGCTGACAGTTTCCATCAGCCCCAGCATTTT.

This chain links TRBV19 with TRBJ2-1, with D possibly matching TRBD2 (5 bases). Trimming removed 1 base from V and 5 bases from J, with 9 bases in between. CDR3 length: 14 residues. The germline V gene encodes CDR1 LNHDA and CDR2 SQIVND (reference sequence). The CDR3 loop is CASSIGTLDNEQFF. DNA for the CDR3: TGTGCCAGTAGTATAGGGACTTTAGACAATGAGCAGTTCTTC. Full variable domain (missing parts from reference TRBV19 and TRBJ2-1): DGGITQSPKYLFRKEGQNVTLSCEQNLNHDAMYWYRQDPGQGLRLIYYSQIVNDFQKGDIAEGYSVSREKKESFPLTVTSAQKNPTAFYLCASSIGTLDNEQFFGPGTRLTVL.

V gene TRBV27 combines with J gene TRBJ2-7; TRBD2 aligns across 12 bases. This CDR3 comprises 18 residues. With V trimmed by 4 bases and J by 5 bases, 15 bases remained unmatched. Germline assignment: CDR1 MNHEY and CDR2 SMNVEV (reference sequence). In DNA, the CDR3 is TGTGCCAGCAGTTGGGTTGGGCTAGCGGGAGGGCCCCGGGACGAGCAGTACTTC. Amino acid sequence: CASSWVGLAGGPRDEQYF.

This clone was detected only once. The J gene is TRBJ1-2, the V gene TRBV24-1; TRBD1 agrees at 7 bases. CDR1 and CDR2 from the germline V gene are KGHDR and SFDVKD. V shed 4 bases, J shed 0 bases, and the junction held 7 bases outside the gene matches. This CDR3 contains 16 residues. Here the CDR3 reads CATSDRTGTTNYGYTF. For the CDR3, the DNA is TGTGCCACCAGTGACCGGACAGGAACTACTAACTATGGCTACACCTTC.

This chain's CDR3 is CASSTGHGGNEQFF. CDR3 sequence (DNA): TGCGCCAGCAGCACAGGACATGGGGGGAATGAGCAGTTCTTC. The chain links TRBV5-1 to TRBJ2-1; perhaps TRBD2 as D (6 bases). The CDR3 extends over 14 amino acids. In germline, CDR1 is SGHRS, CDR2 YFSETQ. Between the trimmed V and J ends, which lost 4 bases and 7 bases, there was a span of 15 bases.

The rearrangement joins TRBV7-9 to TRBJ1-6; D gene ambiguous. Germline lookup yields CDR1 SEHNR and CDR2 FQNEAQ (reference sequence). The CDR3 loop spans 13 amino acids. Between the trimmed V and J ends, which lost 5 bases and 10 bases, there was a span of 12 bases. Here the CDR3 DNA reads TGTGCCAGCAGCCCACAAGAGGGATCACCCCTCCACTTT. Encoded protein: CASSPQEGSPLHF. Based on the CDR3 plus reference TRBV7-9 and TRBJ1-6, the full variable domain is DTGVSQNPRHKITKRGQNVTFRCDPISEHNRLYWYRQTLGQGPEFLTYFQNEAQLEKSRLLSDRFSAERPKGSFSTLEIQRTEQGDSAMYLCASSPQEGSPLHFGNGTRLTVT.

The V and J genes are TRBV11-2 and TRBJ1-2; D is unclear. The germline V gene encodes CDR1 SGHAT and CDR2 FQNNGV. The CDR3 totals 12 residues. V was clipped by 3 bases and J by 8 bases, with 10 bases between them. The CDR3 spells CASSFVDWGYTF. The CDR3 nucleotides are TGTGCCAGCAGCTTTGTGGACTGGGGCTACACCTTC.

V gene TRBV5-5 combines with J gene TRBJ2-1; 11 bases map to TRBD1. Germline V lookup: CDR1 SGHKS, CDR2 YYEKEE (reference sequence). This CDR3 has 16 residues. The trim removed 4 bases at V and 9 bases at J, leaving 12 bases unmatched. CDR3 residues: CASSLNPGTGGGEQFF. In nucleotides, the CDR3 is TGTGCCAGCAGCCTAAACCCCGGGACAGGGGGGGGTGAGCAGTTCTTC. The entire variable domain, with the rest obtained from reference TRBV5-5 and TRBJ2-1, is as follows: DAGVTQSPTHLIKTRGQQVTLRCSPISGHKSVSWYQQVLGQGPQFIFQYYEKEERGRGNFPDRFSARQFPNYSSELNVNALLLGDSALYLCASSLNPGTGGGEQFFGPGTRLTVL.